The next 23 T cell receptor beta chains were all read from a single sample in a study of T cell responses to AZD1222 COVID-19 vaccine. Some clones are missing from TCRdb's copy, which holds only in-frame ones; the method was immunoSEQ multiplex PCR. The table shows 130,000 to 150,000 clones, with roughly 90% occurring only once. The sample in question was peripheral blood, obtained on day 0 of AZD1222 vaccination. These receptors originate from an adult in good health.

The V gene is TRBV6-2 or TRBV6-3, the J gene TRBJ1-1; perhaps TRBD1 as D (5 bases). The germline gives CDR1 MNHEY, CDR2 SVGEGT. The V gene lost 2 bases and the J gene lost 7 bases, with 11 bases spanning the gap. The CDR3 has 13 residues. CDR3 in amino acids: CASSYGFQGEAFF. Written as DNA, the CDR3 is TGTGCCAGCAGTTACGGGTTTCAGGGTGAAGCTTTCTTT.

The chain links TRBV11-2 to TRBJ1-2; 8 bases fit TRBD1. V shed 5 bases and J 4 bases; nucleotides not matched to a gene: 6. Germline lookup yields CDR1 SGHAT and CDR2 FQNNGV. The CDR3 is 14 residues long. This CDR3 reads CASSTGGGIYGYTF. The CDR3 coding sequence is TGTGCCAGCAGCACAGGGGGGGGGATCTATGGCTACACCTTC.

The chain employs TRBV5-1 and TRBJ2-7, with 11 positions matching TRBD1. The CDR3 length is 15 residues. J was trimmed by 3 bases and V by 0 bases; bases with no gene match: 2. Per the germline V gene, CDR1 is SGHRS and CDR2 is YFSETQ. The CDR3 is CASSLGTGGIYEQYF. The CDR3 DNA sequence: TGCGCCAGCAGCTTGGGGACAGGGGGCATCTACGAGCAGTACTTC. The full variable domain, with the rest looked up from reference TRBV5-1 and TRBJ2-7, is KAGVTQTPRYLIKTRGQQVTLSCSPISGHRSVSWYQQTPGQGLQFLFEYFSETQRNKGNFPGRFSGRQFSNSRSEMNVSTLELGDSALYLCASSLGTGGIYEQYFGPGTRLTVT.

CDR3 in amino acids: CASSSQEGGGYEQFF. The CDR3 nucleotides read TGTGCCAGCAGCTCCCAGGAGGGTGGAGGATATGAGCAGTTCTTC. The rearrangement links TRBV7-2 to TRBJ2-1; TRBD2 might be the D (6 bases). The length of the CDR3 is 15 residues. Trimming stripped 4 bases from V and 8 bases from J, with 18 bases between. Germline V gene sequence: CDR1 SGHTA, CDR2 FQGNSA.

The chain links TRBV13 to TRBJ2-5, with no clear D. The V and J ends lost 5 bases and 5 bases respectively, with 15 bases between them. CDR3 length: 14 residues. Germline CDR1 and CDR2: PRHDT and FYEKMQ (reference sequence). CDR3 in amino acids: CASSPVHARETQYF. CDR3 bases: TGTGCCAGCAGCCCCGTTCACGCCCGCGAGACCCAGTACTTC. The variable domain in full, completed from reference TRBV13 and TRBJ2-5, reads AAGVIQSPRHLIKEKRETATLKCYPIPRHDTVYWYQQGPGQDPQFLISFYEKMQSDKGSIPDRFSAQQFSDYHSELNMSSLELGDSALYFCASSPVHARETQYFGPGTRLLVL.

With regard to this clone: The same CDR3 can be traced to other DNA sequences in this sample. This chain uses TRBV5-1 with TRBJ2-7, with 9 positions matching TRBD1. Germline values: CDR1 SGHRS, CDR2 YFSETQ. The CDR3 runs 13 residues. V shed 0 bases and J 6 bases; nucleotides not matched to a gene: 1. In DNA, the CDR3 is TGCGCCAGCAGCTTGGGACAGGGGGGCGAGCAGTACTTC. This codes for CASSLGQGGEQYF.

The count of this clone is one. The V and J genes are TRBV7-6 and TRBJ1-3, with a tentative D call TRBD1 (5 bases). This CDR3 has 14 amino acids. CDR1 and CDR2 from the germline V gene are SGHVS and FNYEAQ. V lost 4 bases and J lost 2, with 9 bases in between. Here the CDR3 DNA reads TGTGCCAGCAGCTCCCGACAGCCTGGAAACACCATATATTTT. Amino acids: CASSSRQPGNTIYF.

The chain employs TRBV7-9 and TRBJ1-4, with D maybe TRBD1 (6 bases). Germline-derived CDR1 and CDR2 are SEHNR and FQNEAQ (reference sequence). The CDR3 is made up of 16 amino acids. V shed 1 base and J shed 8 bases, with 17 bases lying between them. CDR3 nucleotides: TGTGCCAGCAGCTTAGTCCCGGCAGGGGAAAGCGAAAAACTGTTTTTT. It codes for CASSLVPAGESEKLFF.

Only one count was recorded for this clone. The gene calls are TRBV4-3 and TRBJ1-2; possibly TRBD1 for D (5 bases). Germline-derived CDR1 and CDR2 are LGHNA and YSLEER. The CDR3 runs 13 residues. V was cut by 2 bases and J by 4 bases, with 8 bases left in between. In DNA, the CDR3 is TGCGCCAGCAGCCAACAGGGCCTCTATGGCTACACCTTC. Its protein product is CASSQQGLYGYTF.

J is TRBJ1-1 and V is TRBV7-2, with D tentatively TRBD1 (5 bases). This CDR3 contains 13 residues. CDR1 is SGHTA, CDR2 FQGNSA, per germline. Trimming shortened V by 5 bases and J by 4 bases, and 11 bases separated the two germline ends. The CDR3: CASSVGGSTEAFF. CDR3 DNA sequence: TGTGCCAGCAGCGTCGGGGGGAGCACTGAAGCTTTCTTT.

The V gene is TRBV27, the J gene TRBJ2-2; 15 bases align to TRBD2. This CDR3 contains 20 residues. Germline V gives CDR1 MNHEY, CDR2 SMNVEV (reference sequence). The junction had 19 bases not matched to a gene; V was cut back by 8 bases and J by 6 bases. CDR3 bases: TGTGCCAGCTCTTTTAGGGGGACTAGCGGGAGGTCCTTGGATGCCGGGGAGCTGTTTTTT. Translating it yields CASSFRGTSGRSLDAGELFF.

This rearrangement joins TRBV7-2 to TRBJ1-5, with 7 bases identical to TRBD1. Germline V gene sequence: CDR1 SGHTA, CDR2 FQGNSA. The CDR3 covers 14 residues. V shed 4 bases and J 4 bases; nucleotides not matched to a gene: 4. The CDR3 sequence: CASSSQGGNQPQHF. The CDR3 bases are TGTGCCAGCAGCTCCCAGGGGGGAAATCAGCCCCAGCATTTT.

The chain recombines TRBV4-1 with TRBJ1-1; possibly TRBD1 for D (5 bases). The CDR3 has 11 residues. In germline, CDR1 is MGHRA, CDR2 YSYEKL. The V gene lost 3 bases and the J gene lost 7 bases, with 6 bases spanning the gap. CDR3 region: CASSQTDEAFF. CDR3 DNA sequence: TGCGCCAGCAGCCAGACAGATGAAGCTTTCTTT.

This chain uses TRBV5-1 with TRBJ1-2; D possibly corresponds to TRBD1 (5 bases). In germline, CDR1 is SGHRS, CDR2 YFSETQ. Trimming stripped 9 bases from V and 4 bases from J, with 25 bases between. The CDR3 covers 16 residues. The CDR3 DNA reads TGCGCCACCTCATCGGGGGTGGCCCCGGAGTTCTATGGCTACACCTTC. This encodes CATSSGVAPEFYGYTF.

V and J are TRBV2 and TRBJ1-1; D not certain. Germline lookup yields CDR1 SNHLY and CDR2 FYNNEI. Trimming left V 6 bases short and J 1 base short, with 12 bases between. CDR3 length: 14 amino acids. For the CDR3, the DNA is TGTGCCAGCAGCGCCGGACTTGGGAACACTGAAGCTTTCTTT. This translates into CASSAGLGNTEAFF.

This chain uses TRBV11-1 with TRBJ1-2; TRBD1 aligns across 9 bases. Germline V CDR1 and CDR2: SGHAT, FQDESV (reference sequence). This CDR3 contains 15 residues. After removal of 0 bases from V and 4 bases from J, the junction contained 3 bases not matched to a gene. The CDR3 here is CASSLAGTGSYGYTF. The CDR3 DNA follows: TGTGCCAGCAGCTTAGCCGGGACAGGGTCCTATGGCTACACCTTC.

The chain is built from TRBV28 and TRBJ1-3; no clear D gene. Trimming removed 4 bases from V and 8 bases from J, with 15 bases in between. Germline CDR1 reads MDHEN; CDR2 reads SYDVKM. This CDR3 comprises 14 residues. CDR3 sequence reads: CASSSNGEGYTIYF. CDR3 DNA sequence: TGTGCCAGCAGTTCTAACGGAGAGGGATACACCATATATTTT.

The CDR3 region has the DNA TGTGCCAGCAGCTTAGAGGGTACGTTTCGGAGGGGGAACAATGAGCAGTTCTTC. Translation gives CASSLEGTFRRGNNEQFF. This chain links TRBV11-3 with TRBJ2-1; TRBD1 or TRBD2 may be the D gene (6 bases each). CDR3 length: 18 residues. Trimming pared 0 bases from V and 5 bases from J, leaving 20 bases between. Per germline, CDR1 SGHNT and CDR2 YENEEA.

This chain links TRBV4-1 with TRBJ2-7; D call uncertain. Trimming stripped 1 base from V and 3 bases from J, with 13 bases between. There are 15 residues in the CDR3. The germline CDR1 and CDR2 sequences are MGHRA and YSYEKL. This CDR3 reads CASSQAGASYYEQYF. The DNA of the CDR3 is TGCGCCAGCAGCCAAGCCGGCGCTAGTTACTACGAGCAGTACTTC.

This clone has more than one count but fewer than ten. The chain joins TRBV3-1 (or the pseudogene TRBV3-2) to TRBJ2-1; D is possibly TRBD1 (6 bases). The ends were cut back, 4 bases at V and 3 bases at J, with 10 bases in the middle. Per germline, CDR1 LGHDT and CDR2 YNNKEL (reference sequence). The CDR3 has 14 amino acids. CDR3 coding DNA: TGTGCCAGCAGCCTCAGGGGTTACTACAATGAGCAGTTCTTC. It yields the protein CASSLRGYYNEQFF.

Written as DNA, the CDR3 is TGTGCCAGCAGCTTAGTTGAGGAGATTAACACTGAAGCTTTCTTT. Amino acid sequence: CASSLVEEINTEAFF. The chain recombines TRBV13 with TRBJ1-1; D unclear. This CDR3 spans 15 amino acids. The V end was cut by 1 base, the J end by 2 bases, with 11 bases between. Looked up from germline, CDR1 is PRHDT and CDR2 is FYEKMQ (reference sequence).

The V call is TRBV9, the J call TRBJ2-3; D assignment may be TRBD1 or TRBD2 (5 bases each). The CDR3 contains 10 residues. Trimming cost V 7 bases and J 5 bases, with 5 bases left between them. The germline V gene encodes CDR1 SGDLS and CDR2 YYNGEE. The CDR3 nucleotides are TGTGCCAGCGGGGGAGATACGCAGTATTTT. Its protein is CASGGDTQYF.

This chain joins TRBV4-3 and TRBJ1-5; D gene uncertain. V lost 0 bases to trimming and J lost 0 bases, with 15 bases between them. The CDR3 loop spans 18 amino acids. Germline V gives CDR1 LGHNA, CDR2 YSLEER. The CDR3 nucleotides are TGCGCCAGCAGCCAAGATCTTCCCGGGTCCTATAGCAATCAGCCCCAGCATTTT. Its protein product is CASSQDLPGSYSNQPQHF.